Each of the 6 T cell receptor beta chains below was sequenced from the same sample in a study of shared clonotypes between healthy human individuals. Only in-frame clones appear in the TCRdb table, and some are missing; sequencing was by immunoSEQ multiplex PCR. The table includes about 2.4 million clones, more than 85% detected once. The sample taken for sequencing was naive CD4+ T cells from PBMCs. As for subset: CD45RA+ positively selected. Receptors were obtained from a man aged 18-30 years in good health. Some clones in this sample may be carry-over from other donors' samples.

The V gene is TRBV18, the J gene TRBJ2-1; D is undetermined. This CDR3 is 13 amino acids long. Germline V gene lookup returns CDR1 KGHSH and CDR2 LQKENI. V dropped 6 bases and J dropped 4 bases, with 10 bases sitting between them. The CDR3 sequence is CASSSDLYNEQFF. The DNA of the CDR3 is TGTGCCAGCTCGTCAGACTTATACAATGAGCAGTTCTTC.

The chain links TRBV27 to TRBJ1-1; D might be TRBD1 (6 bases). Trimming took 5 bases from V and 7 from J, leaving 17 bases between them. This CDR3 is built from 14 residues. Germline V gene lookup returns CDR1 MNHEY and CDR2 SMNVEV (reference sequence). The CDR3 sequence is CASSGGRGLNEAFF. In nucleotides, the CDR3 is TGTGCCAGCAGTGGGGGGCGGGGGCTGAATGAAGCTTTCTTT.

The chain carries TRBV18 and TRBJ2-2; the match to TRBD1 covers 8 bases. With V trimmed by 2 bases and J by 6 bases, 8 bases remained unmatched. Germline V CDR1 and CDR2: KGHSH, LQKENI. CDR3 length: 16 residues. CDR3 in DNA: TGTGCCAGCTCACCAACACGGACAGGGACGGCCGGGGAGCTGTTTTTT. This codes for CASSPTRTGTAGELFF.

V gene TRBV5-1 combines with J gene TRBJ2-5; no clear D. Germline V lookup: CDR1 SGHRS, CDR2 YFSETQ. There are 13 residues in the CDR3. Trimming took 3 bases from V and 4 from J, leaving 10 bases between them. The CDR3 protein is CASSSRLSETQYF. CDR3 in DNA: TGCGCCAGCAGCTCCCGGCTCTCAGAGACCCAGTACTTC.

The gene calls are TRBV10-3 and TRBJ1-1; D is possibly TRBD1 (6 bases). The CDR3 sequence is 14 residues long. Trimming took 4 bases from V and 2 from J, leaving 11 bases between them. Germline-derived CDR1 and CDR2 are ENHRY and SYGVKD. CDR3 bases: TGTGCCATCAGTGTATCCAGGGGTAACACTGAAGCTTTCTTT. Amino acid sequence: CAISVSRGNTEAFF.

As to this clone: Other DNA sequences in this specimen translate into the identical CDR3. The V call is TRBV5-1, the J call TRBJ2-1; no definite D call. The germline V gene encodes CDR1 SGHRS and CDR2 YFSETQ. V dropped 2 bases and J dropped 5 bases, with 8 bases sitting between them. This CDR3 comprises 13 residues. The CDR3 reads CASSFGTNNEQFF. The CDR3 DNA reads as TGCGCCAGCAGCTTCGGAACCAACAATGAGCAGTTCTTC. The full variable domain, with the rest looked up from reference TRBV5-1 and TRBJ2-1, is KAGVTQTPRYLIKTRGQQVTLSCSPISGHRSVSWYQQTPGQGLQFLFEYFSETQRNKGNFPGRFSGRQFSNSRSEMNVSTLELGDSALYLCASSFGTNNEQFFGPGTRLTVL.